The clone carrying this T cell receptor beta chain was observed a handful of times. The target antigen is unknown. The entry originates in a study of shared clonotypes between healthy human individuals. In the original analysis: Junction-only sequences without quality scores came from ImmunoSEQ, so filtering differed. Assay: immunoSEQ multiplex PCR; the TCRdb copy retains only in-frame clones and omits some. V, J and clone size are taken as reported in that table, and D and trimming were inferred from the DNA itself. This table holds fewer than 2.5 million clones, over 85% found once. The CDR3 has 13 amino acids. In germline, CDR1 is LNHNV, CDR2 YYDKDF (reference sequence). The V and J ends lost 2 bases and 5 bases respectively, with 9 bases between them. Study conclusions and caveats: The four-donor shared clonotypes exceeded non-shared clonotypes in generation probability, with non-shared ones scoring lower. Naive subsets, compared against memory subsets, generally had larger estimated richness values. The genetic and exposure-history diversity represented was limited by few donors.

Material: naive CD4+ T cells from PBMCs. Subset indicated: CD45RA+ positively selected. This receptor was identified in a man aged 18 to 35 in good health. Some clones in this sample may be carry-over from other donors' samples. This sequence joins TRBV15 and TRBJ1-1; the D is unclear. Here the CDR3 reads CATSRQSGTEAFF. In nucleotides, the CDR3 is TGTGCCACCAGCAGACAATCGGGGACTGAAGCTTTCTTT.